The 17 T cell receptor beta chains below all came from one sample that was sequenced in a study of blood T cell repertoires in COVID-19. Sequencing used immunoSEQ multiplex PCR; TCRdb keeps in-frame clones, though not all of them. The sample yields just over 650,000 clones, 70% to 90% seen once. The sample was peripheral blood. The receptors were gathered from a woman younger than 35 with acute or convalescent COVID-19.

V is TRBV27 and J is TRBJ2-2, with D possibly TRBD2 on 5 matching bases. The CDR3 runs 13 residues. V dropped 6 bases and J dropped 11 bases, with 16 bases sitting between them. Germline values: CDR1 MNHEY, CDR2 SMNVEV (reference sequence). The CDR3 coding sequence is TGTGCCAGCAGAGACCTGGAGGTGGAAGAGCTGTTTTTT. This sequence encodes CASRDLEVEELFF.

The V and J genes are TRBV7-2 and TRBJ2-3; TRBD1 agrees at 7 bases. This CDR3 contains 13 residues. From germline, CDR1 is SGHTA and CDR2 FQGNSA. J gave up 7 bases and V 7 bases, and 8 bases lay outside the gene matches. CDR3 amino acids: CASNTGAINTQYF. CDR3 sequence (DNA): TGTGCCAGCAACACAGGGGCAATAAATACGCAGTATTTT.

V and J are TRBV24-1 and TRBJ2-3; no clear D gene. With 3 bases removed from V and 0 bases from J, the gap between germline ends came to 9 bases. The germline V gene encodes CDR1 KGHDR and CDR2 SFDVKD. This CDR3 has 15 amino acids. CDR3: CATSDLTNSTDTQYF. CDR3 sequence (DNA): TGTGCCACCAGTGATCTGACAAATAGCACAGATACGCAGTATTTT.

The J gene is TRBJ1-1, the V gene TRBV6-5; 8 bases are a match to TRBD1. This CDR3 has 13 residues. Germline lookup yields CDR1 MNHEY and CDR2 SVGAGI. V trimming: 2 bases; J trimming: 11 bases; junction bases outside the gene matches: 7. The CDR3 is CASSYADREKAFF. CDR3 bases: TGTGCCAGCAGTTACGCGGACAGGGAAAAGGCTTTCTTT.

The J gene is TRBJ1-6, the V gene TRBV27, with 10 bases aligning to TRBD1. V shed 0 bases, J shed 10 bases, and the junction held 6 bases outside the gene matches. The germline V gene has CDR1 MNHEY and CDR2 SMNVEV (reference sequence). This CDR3 is 16 amino acids long. The CDR3 DNA reads as TGTGCCAGCAGTTTATCGGGGGGACAGGGGCGATCACCCCTCCACTTT. Translation gives CASSLSGGQGRSPLHF.

The rearrangement uses TRBV7-9 and TRBJ1-4; TRBD1 matches at 8 bases. J was trimmed by 4 bases and V by 4 bases; bases with no gene match: 14. From germline, CDR1 is SEHNR and CDR2 FQNEAQ (reference sequence). This CDR3 is 18 amino acids long. CDR3 residues: CASSSTYGTGEGNEKLFF. The CDR3 region has the DNA TGTGCCAGCAGCTCCACTTACGGGACAGGCGAGGGTAATGAAAAACTGTTTTTT.

The rearrangement joins TRBV5-1 to TRBJ1-1; 9 nucleotides line up with TRBD1. The CDR3 has 15 amino acids. CDR1 and CDR2 (germline): SGHRS, YFSETQ. V lost 2 bases, J lost 5 bases, and 7 bases stayed unmatched. CDR3 bases: TGCGCCAGCAGCTTAACGGGACAGGGTCGAACTGAAGCTTTCTTT. Protein product: CASSLTGQGRTEAFF.

CDR3 nucleotide sequence: TGTGCCAGCAGTGCCCAGGGACAGGGGGCACCCTACAATGAGCAGTTCTTC. Translation: CASSAQGQGAPYNEQFF. The chain links TRBV6-1 to TRBJ2-1, with 12 bases fitting TRBD1. CDR1 and CDR2 (germline): MNHNS, SASEGT. After removal of 4 bases from V and 2 bases from J, the junction contained 6 bases not matched to a gene. This CDR3 contains 17 residues.

The chain carries TRBV5-6 and TRBJ2-5; the D gene is possibly TRBD1 (6 bases). The germline V gene encodes CDR1 SGHDT and CDR2 YYEEEE. This CDR3 comprises 12 residues. Trimming shortened V by 4 bases and J by 2 bases, and 6 bases separated the two germline ends. The CDR3 reads CASSGQQETQYF. The CDR3 coding sequence is TGTGCCAGCAGCGGACAGCAAGAGACCCAGTACTTC.

The chain joins TRBV19 to TRBJ2-4, with 14 bases identical to TRBD2. CDR1 is LNHDA, CDR2 SQIVND, per germline (reference sequence). V lost 10 bases to trimming and J lost 1 base; unmatched junction nucleotides: 6. The CDR3 runs to 16 residues. CDR3 bases: TGTGCCACCCTGGGACTAGCGGGGGCCGCCAAAAACATTCAGTACTTC. This gives the protein CATLGLAGAAKNIQYF.

The rearrangement links TRBV15 to TRBJ1-2; D is perhaps TRBD1 (5 bases). V was clipped by 0 bases and J by 8 bases, with 16 bases between them. This CDR3 spans 15 amino acids. Germline V gene lookup returns CDR1 LNHNV and CDR2 YYDKDF (reference sequence). CDR3 loop: CATSRDGAGMEGYTF. The CDR3 DNA reads as TGTGCCACCAGCAGAGATGGGGCAGGGATGGAGGGCTACACCTTC.

The chain employs TRBV9 and TRBJ1-2, with D perhaps matching TRBD1 (6 bases). This CDR3 spans 16 amino acids. V shed 0 bases and J shed 3 bases, with 15 bases lying between them. CDR1 is SGDLS and CDR2 is YYNGEE in the germline V gene. The CDR3 reads CASSVATGQLDYGYTF. As DNA, the CDR3 is TGTGCCAGCAGCGTAGCTACGGGACAATTAGACTATGGCTACACCTTC.

The chain links TRBV7-9 to TRBJ1-6, with a tentative D call TRBD1 (6 bases). Germline CDR1 reads SEHNR; CDR2 reads FQNEAQ (reference sequence). This CDR3 is built from 14 residues. The germline V and J ends were trimmed by 3 bases and 10 bases, with 13 bases remaining between them. For the CDR3, the DNA is TGTGCCAGCAGCTTCTTGGGGGCAGAGTCACCCCTCCACTTT. It specifies CASSFLGAESPLHF.

The V call is TRBV19, the J call TRBJ1-2; 9 bases match TRBD1. Germline CDR1 reads LNHDA; CDR2 reads SQIVND (reference sequence). Trimming took 4 bases from V and 4 from J; bases not matched to a gene: 4. This CDR3 contains 14 residues. CDR3 sequence: CASSTGTGRYGYTF. The CDR3 coding sequence is TGTGCCAGTAGTACTGGGACAGGGCGCTATGGCTACACCTTC. Combining the CDR3 with reference TRBV19 and TRBJ1-2 gives the whole variable domain DGGITQSPKYLFRKEGQNVTLSCEQNLNHDAMYWYRQDPGQGLRLIYYSQIVNDFQKGDIAEGYSVSREKKESFPLTVTSAQKNPTAFYLCASSTGTGRYGYTFGSGTRLTVV.

The V and J genes are TRBV10-3 and TRBJ1-1; 8 bases map to TRBD1. CDR1 is ENHRY and CDR2 is SYGVKD in the germline V gene. After removal of 5 bases from V and 5 bases from J, the junction contained 7 bases not matched to a gene. This CDR3 spans 14 amino acids. The CDR3 is CAISPQGVGTEAFF. DNA of the CDR3: TGTGCCATCAGTCCACAGGGGGTTGGAACTGAAGCTTTCTTT.

V and J are TRBV7-3 and TRBJ1-1; a weak D match, TRBD1 (5 bases). Germline CDR1 is SGHTA and CDR2 is FQGTGA. V was pared by 2 bases and J by 3 bases, with 7 bases between. The CDR3 loop spans 13 amino acids. CDR3 amino acids: CASSLQGYTEAFF. CDR3 nucleotides: TGTGCCAGCAGCTTACAGGGCTACACTGAAGCTTTCTTT.

The CDR3 loop reads CASSLRFEGAKTQYF. CDR3 nucleotide sequence: TGTGCCAGCAGCTTGCGGTTTGAGGGGGCGAAGACCCAGTACTTC. The chain has TRBV5-6 and TRBJ2-5; 7 nucleotides align to TRBD1. Trimming took 1 base from V and 6 from J; bases not matched to a gene: 9. Germline CDR1 SGHDT, CDR2 YYEEEE. CDR3 length equals 15 residues.